The 21 T cell receptor beta chains given below trace back to one sample, sequenced in a study of Graves' ophthalmopathy and Graves' hyperthyroidism. Amplification of the TCR beta CDR3 regions used RNA transcripts (as template). RT-PCR was first run with HTBI primers, then multiplex PCR in a second round. TCRdb ran MiXCR on the multiplex PCR reads and lists one entry per CDR3 protein. Here the sample spans 620,000 or so distinct CDR3 sequences, around a fifth being singletons. Sequencing was done on a sample of peripheral blood. These receptors were taken from a woman younger than 35 with stable Graves' hyperthyroidism. Some clones in this sample may be carry-over from other donors' samples.

The sample holds one count of this clonotype. This sequence joins TRBV11-2 and TRBJ2-7; 7 bases fit TRBD1. CDR1 is SGHAT, CDR2 FQNNGV, per germline. The CDR3 totals 15 residues. J was trimmed by 3 bases and V by 5 bases; bases with no gene match: 10. Here the CDR3 reads CASSIRTGQSYEQYF. DNA for the CDR3: TGTGCCAGCAGCATACGGACAGGACAGAGCTACGAGCAGTACTTC.

Ten or more counts support this clonotype. The chain links TRBV28 to TRBJ2-5; 16 bases match TRBD2. CDR1 is MDHEN, CDR2 SYDVKM, per germline. V shed 5 bases, J shed 4 bases, and the junction held 13 bases outside the gene matches. CDR3 length: 19 residues. Here the CDR3 DNA reads TGTGCCAGCAGTGGGACTAGCGGGAGGGCCAAAGTTTTACGAGAGACCCAGTACTTC. Translating gives CASSGTSGRAKVLRETQYF.

Worth noting for this clonotype: This CDR3 fails to terminate in the conserved phenylalanine or tryptophan, so it likely reflects a read error. Here the CDR3 DNA reads TGTGCCAGCTGCCACGGACAGTACACTGAAGCTTTCGTT. It yields the protein CASCHGQYTEAFV. The genes are TRBV6-4 and TRBJ1-1; possibly TRBD1 for D (6 bases). Trimming pared 8 bases from V and 3 bases from J, leaving 13 bases between. This CDR3 is built from 13 residues. The germline gives CDR1 MRHNA, CDR2 SNTAGT.

This clonotype appeared a few times. The V gene is TRBV25-1, the J gene TRBJ2-2, with 9 bases matching TRBD2. Losses at the gene ends were 5 bases for V and 5 bases for J; bases not matched to a gene: 9. CDR1 is MGHDK and CDR2 is SYGVNS in the germline V gene. The CDR3 length is 16 residues. CDR3 sequence reads: CASSNSERGETGELFF. The DNA of the CDR3 is TGTGCCAGCAGTAATTCAGAGCGGGGGGAGACCGGGGAGCTGTTTTTT. The whole variable domain, remainder taken from reference TRBV25-1 and TRBJ2-2, is EADIYQTPRYLVIGTGKKITLECSQTMGHDKMYWYQQDPGMELHLIHYSYGVNSTEKGDLSSESTVSRIRTEHFPLTLESARPSHTSQYLCASSNSERGETGELFFGEGSRLTVL.

At least ten counts were recorded for this clonotype. V and J are TRBV6-5 and TRBJ1-1, with D possibly TRBD1 on 6 matching bases. The CDR3 contains 13 residues. V lost 6 bases to trimming and J lost 8 bases, with 16 bases between them. Per germline, CDR1 MNHEY and CDR2 SVGAGI. The CDR3 region is CASSQTGRGEAFF. As DNA, the CDR3 is TGTGCCAGCAGCCAAACAGGGCGGGGGGAAGCTTTCTTT.

This clonotype was counted many times. CDR3 coding DNA: TGTGCCAGCAGTCAACCCATCGAAGAGACCCAGTACTTC. Translation gives CASSQPIEETQYF. The rearrangement uses TRBV6-1 and TRBJ2-5; no clear D. Trimming took 5 bases from V and 3 from J, leaving 10 bases between them. This CDR3 has 13 residues. Germline V gives CDR1 MNHNS, CDR2 SASEGT.

This clonotype showed up many times. The rearrangement joins TRBV6-5 to TRBJ2-7, with D maybe TRBD1 (6 bases). The V end was cut by 2 bases, the J end by 0 bases, with 11 bases between. Per the germline V gene, CDR1 is MNHEY and CDR2 is SVGAGI. This CDR3 has 15 residues. CDR3: CASSYDGQLSYEQYF. The CDR3 nucleotides read TGTGCCAGCAGTTACGATGGACAGCTCTCCTACGAGCAGTACTTC.

This clonotype was picked up many times. The V gene is TRBV12-3 or TRBV12-4, the J gene TRBJ1-2; 7 bases are a match to TRBD1. The V segment lost 2 bases and the J segment 3 bases; nucleotides outside the gene matches: 6. The CDR3 is 15 residues long. CDR3 bases: TGTGCCAGCAGTTTATCGACAGGGCTTTACTATGGCTACACCTTC. It specifies CASSLSTGLYYGYTF.

There are many counts of this clonotype. This sequence joins TRBV6-5 and TRBJ2-7, with D possibly TRBD1 on 6 matching bases. V lost 2 bases and J lost 5, with 16 bases in between. The CDR3 is 15 residues long. Germline V gives CDR1 MNHEY, CDR2 SVGAGI. The CDR3 spells CASSYAPTGRDEQYF. The CDR3 DNA follows: TGTGCCAGCAGTTACGCGCCCACAGGGCGCGACGAGCAGTACTTC.

Concerning this clonotype: A read error may be the cause here, since a much bigger clone is one base away. The CDR3 carries no conserved terminal phenylalanine or tryptophan, so it likely arises from a read error. The chain carries TRBV28 and TRBJ2-7, with 11 bases fitting TRBD2. The germline gives CDR1 MDHEN, CDR2 SYDVKM. V trimming: 3 bases; J trimming: 2 bases; junction bases outside the gene matches: 15. This CDR3 is 19 amino acids long. In nucleotides, the CDR3 is TGTGCCAGCAGTTTTGGGTTCCGACTAGCGGGGTTAGACGCCTACGAGCAGTACTTG. Protein product: CASSFGFRLAGLDAYEQYL.

At least ten counts were recorded for this clonotype. The chain has TRBV11-2 and TRBJ2-5; D may be TRBD2 (6 bases). Germline assignment: CDR1 SGHAT and CDR2 FQNNGV. The CDR3 covers 16 residues. V was shortened by 1 base and J by 3 bases, with 15 bases between the two germline ends. CDR3 protein: CASSLGRGAVEETQYF. The CDR3 nucleotides are TGTGCCAGCAGCTTAGGGAGGGGCGCGGTAGAAGAGACCCAGTACTTC.

This clonotype was counted many times. The chain combines TRBV9 with TRBJ2-7, with D perhaps TRBD2 (5 bases). Per germline, CDR1 SGDLS and CDR2 YYNGEE. Trimming pared 0 bases from V and 3 bases from J, leaving 13 bases between. The CDR3 is made up of 15 amino acids. CDR3 sequence: CASSVDLAEIYEQYF. CDR3 nucleotide sequence: TGTGCCAGCAGCGTAGATCTAGCAGAGATCTACGAGCAGTACTTC.

This clonotype turned up a few times. The rearrangement links TRBV6-5 to TRBJ2-5; D uncertain. V lost 4 bases to trimming and J lost 5 bases, with 8 bases between them. Germline lookup yields CDR1 MNHEY and CDR2 SVGAGI. This CDR3 has 12 amino acids. For the CDR3, the DNA is TGTGCCAGCAGTTCGGAGCTCGAGACCCAGTACTTC. Protein sequence: CASSSELETQYF.

This clonotype was counted only a few times. This chain links TRBV6-1 with TRBJ1-2; D is possibly TRBD1 (6 bases). Germline CDR1 is MNHNS and CDR2 is SASEGT. The CDR3 spans 15 residues. Trimming removed 5 bases at V and 5 bases at J, with 18 bases between. In DNA, the CDR3 is TGTGCCAGCAGTCCGGGACAAGGGTATCCATATGGCTACACCTTC. Protein: CASSPGQGYPYGYTF.

The table lists this clonotype with many counts. This rearrangement joins TRBV28 to TRBJ1-2; D gene unclear. The germline V and J ends were trimmed by 5 bases and 8 bases, with 15 bases remaining between them. Germline CDR1 reads MDHEN; CDR2 reads SYDVKM. The CDR3 is made up of 13 amino acids. CDR3 loop: CASSPPRGGGYTF. The CDR3, as DNA: TGTGCCAGCAGTCCTCCCCGGGGAGGCGGCTACACCTTC.

The sample holds a few counts of this clonotype. The chain combines TRBV7-3 with TRBJ1-1; no firm D call. The CDR3 contains 14 residues. The germline gives CDR1 SGHTA, CDR2 FQGTGA. Trimming shortened V by 5 bases and J by 0 bases, and 10 bases separated the two germline ends. CDR3 amino acids: CASSKTAMNTEAFF. DNA for the CDR3: TGTGCCAGCAGCAAAACCGCAATGAACACTGAAGCTTTCTTT.

This clonotype was recorded at least ten times. V is TRBV28 and J is TRBJ2-7, with 11 nucleotides matching TRBD1. Germline V gene sequence: CDR1 MDHEN, CDR2 SYDVKM. The CDR3 runs 15 residues. After removal of 4 bases from V and 7 bases from J, the junction contained 9 bases not matched to a gene. CDR3 DNA: TGTGCCAGCAGTTCAAGGGACAGGGGGACCGGGGAGCAGTACTTC. It specifies CASSSRDRGTGEQYF. Variable domain in full (rest from reference TRBV28 and TRBJ2-7): DVKVTQSSRYLVKRTGEKVFLECVQDMDHENMFWYRQDPGLGLRLIYFSYDVKMKEKGDIPEGYSVSREKKERFSLILESASTNQTSMYLCASSSRDRGTGEQYFGPGTRLTVT.

This clonotype was observed a handful of times. A much larger clone sits a single nucleotide away, making a read error possible. The chain recombines TRBV7-2 with TRBJ2-5; D gene uncertain. The CDR3 loop spans 14 amino acids. CDR1 is SGHTA, CDR2 FQGNSA, per germline. The CDR3 coding sequence is TGTGCCAGCAGCTCCTTGCCCAGAGTGGAGACCAAGTACTTC. It translates to CASSSLPRVETKYF.

This clonotype was detected many times. The genes are TRBV7-2 and TRBJ2-3; D ambiguous. CDR3 length equals 11 residues. Trimming pared 0 bases from V and 6 bases from J, leaving 1 base between. CDR1 is SGHTA, CDR2 FQGNSA, per germline. CDR3 sequence (DNA): TGTGCCAGCAGCTTAGCCGATACGCAGTATTTT. Its protein product is CASSLADTQYF. Full variable domain (remainder filled in from reference TRBV7-2 and TRBJ2-3): GAGVSQSPSNKVTEKGKDVELRCDPISGHTALYWYRQSLGQGLEFLIYFQGNSAPDKSGLPSDRFSAERTGGSVSTLTIQRTQQEDSAVYLCASSLADTQYFGPGTRLTVL.

This chain links TRBV4-2 with TRBJ2-2; 8 bases align to TRBD1. Germline CDR1 and CDR2: LGHNA and YNFKEQ. The CDR3 length is 16 residues. V dropped 3 bases and J dropped 7; count of bases not matched to a gene: 10. DNA for the CDR3: TGTGCCAGCAGCCAGATGGACAGGGCTATCGGCGGGGAGCTGTTTTTT. Protein product: CASSQMDRAIGGELFF.

This clonotype showed up many times. DNA for the CDR3: TGTGCCAGTAGTATCCTCCCGAACACTGAAGCTTTCTTT. It yields the protein CASSILPNTEAFF. The V call is TRBV19, the J call TRBJ1-1; D ambiguous. Trimming pared 3 bases from V and 1 base from J, leaving 6 bases between. The CDR3 has 13 residues. CDR1 and CDR2 (germline): LNHDA, SQIVND (reference sequence).